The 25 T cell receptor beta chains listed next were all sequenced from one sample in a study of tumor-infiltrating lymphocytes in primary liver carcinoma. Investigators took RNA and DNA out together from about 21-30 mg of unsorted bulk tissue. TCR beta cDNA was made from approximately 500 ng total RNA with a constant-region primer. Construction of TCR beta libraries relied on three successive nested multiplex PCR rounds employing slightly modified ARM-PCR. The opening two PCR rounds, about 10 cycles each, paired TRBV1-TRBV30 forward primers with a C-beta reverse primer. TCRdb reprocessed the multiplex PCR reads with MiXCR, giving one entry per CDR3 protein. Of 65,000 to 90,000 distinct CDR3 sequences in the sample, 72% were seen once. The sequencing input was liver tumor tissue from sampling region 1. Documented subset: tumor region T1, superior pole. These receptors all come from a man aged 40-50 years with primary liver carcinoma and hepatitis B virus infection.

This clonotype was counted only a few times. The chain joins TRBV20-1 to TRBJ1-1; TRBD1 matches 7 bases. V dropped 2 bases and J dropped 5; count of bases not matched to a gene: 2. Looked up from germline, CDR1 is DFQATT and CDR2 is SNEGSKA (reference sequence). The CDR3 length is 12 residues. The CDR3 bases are TGCAGTGCTAGACAGGGGGGGACTGAAGCTTTCTTT. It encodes CSARQGGTEAFF.

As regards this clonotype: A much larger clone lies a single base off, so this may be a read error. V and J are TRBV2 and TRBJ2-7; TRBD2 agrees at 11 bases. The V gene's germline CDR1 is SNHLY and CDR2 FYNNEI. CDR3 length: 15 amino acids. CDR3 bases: TGTGCCAACAGTTCAACTAGCGGGAGCTCCTACGAGCAGTACTTC. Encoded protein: CANSSTSGSSYEQYF.

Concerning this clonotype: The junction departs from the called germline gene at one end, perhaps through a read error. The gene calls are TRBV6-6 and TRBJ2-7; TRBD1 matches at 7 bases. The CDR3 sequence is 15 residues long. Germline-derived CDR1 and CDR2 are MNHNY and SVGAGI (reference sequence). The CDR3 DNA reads TGTGCCAGCAGTTGTCACCGGGACAGCTCCTACGAGCAGTATTTC. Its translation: CASSCHRDSSYEQYF.

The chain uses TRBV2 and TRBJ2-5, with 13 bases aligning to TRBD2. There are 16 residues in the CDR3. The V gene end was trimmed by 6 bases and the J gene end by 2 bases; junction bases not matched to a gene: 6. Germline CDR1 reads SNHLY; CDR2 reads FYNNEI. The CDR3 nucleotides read TGTGCCAGCAGCGCCGGGACTAGCGGGAAACAAGAGACCCAGTACTTC. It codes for CASSAGTSGKQETQYF.

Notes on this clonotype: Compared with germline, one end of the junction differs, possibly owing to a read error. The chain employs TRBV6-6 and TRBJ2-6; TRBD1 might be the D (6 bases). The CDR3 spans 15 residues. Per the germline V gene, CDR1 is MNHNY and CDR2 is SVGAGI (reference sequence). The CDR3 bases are TGTGCCAGCAGTTCTACAGGGTCCGGGGCCAACGTCCTGGCCTTC. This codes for CASSSTGSGANVLAF.

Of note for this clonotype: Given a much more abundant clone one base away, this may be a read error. CDR3 bases: TGTGCCACCAGTGAGTCGATGGCGGGAGCAAAGGATACGCAGTATTTT. Encoded protein: CATSESMAGAKDTQYF. The chain is built from TRBV10-3 and TRBJ2-3, with 7 bases aligning to TRBD2. Germline CDR1 is ENHRY and CDR2 is SYGVKD. The CDR3 consists of 16 residues.

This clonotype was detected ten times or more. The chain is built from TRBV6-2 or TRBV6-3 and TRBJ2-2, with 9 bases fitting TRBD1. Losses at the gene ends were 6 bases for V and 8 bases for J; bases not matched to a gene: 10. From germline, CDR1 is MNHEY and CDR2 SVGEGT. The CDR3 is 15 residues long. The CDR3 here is CASRTGTGTSGELFF. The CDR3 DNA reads TGTGCCAGCAGAACCGGGACAGGGACGTCGGGGGAGCTGTTTTTT.

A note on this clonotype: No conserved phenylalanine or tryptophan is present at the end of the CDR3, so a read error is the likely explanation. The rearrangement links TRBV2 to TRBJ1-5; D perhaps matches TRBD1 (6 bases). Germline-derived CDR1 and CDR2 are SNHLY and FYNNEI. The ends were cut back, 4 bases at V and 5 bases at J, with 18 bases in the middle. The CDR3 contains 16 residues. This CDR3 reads CASSGGGMGADQPQHS. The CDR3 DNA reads TGTGCCAGCAGTGGGGGGGGTATGGGGGCTGATCAGCCCCAGCATTCT.

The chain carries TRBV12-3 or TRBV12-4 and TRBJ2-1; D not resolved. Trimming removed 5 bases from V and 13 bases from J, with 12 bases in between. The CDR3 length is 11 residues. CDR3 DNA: TGTGCCAGCAGTCTCTTTCAGGATCAGTTCTTC. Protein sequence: CASSLFQDQFF.

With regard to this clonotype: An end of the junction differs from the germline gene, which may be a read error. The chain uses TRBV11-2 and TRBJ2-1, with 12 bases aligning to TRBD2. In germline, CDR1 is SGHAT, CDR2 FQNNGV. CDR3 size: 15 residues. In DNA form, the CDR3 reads TGCGCCAGCAGCCAGAGACTAGCGGGAGCCAATGAGCAGTTCTTC. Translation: CASSQRLAGANEQFF.

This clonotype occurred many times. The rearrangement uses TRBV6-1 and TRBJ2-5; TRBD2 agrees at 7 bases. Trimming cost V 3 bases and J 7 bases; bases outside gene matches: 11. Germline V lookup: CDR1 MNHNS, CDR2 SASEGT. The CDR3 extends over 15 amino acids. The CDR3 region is CASSDSALGRGTQYF. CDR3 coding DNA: TGTGCCAGCAGTGATTCAGCGCTGGGGAGGGGGACCCAGTACTTC.

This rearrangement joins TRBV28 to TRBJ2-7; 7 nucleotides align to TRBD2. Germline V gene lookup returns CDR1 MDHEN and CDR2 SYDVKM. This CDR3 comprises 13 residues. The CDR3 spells CFSSLGTAGEQYF. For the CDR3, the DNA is TGTTTCAGCAGTTTGGGGACGGCGGGGGAACAGTACTTC.

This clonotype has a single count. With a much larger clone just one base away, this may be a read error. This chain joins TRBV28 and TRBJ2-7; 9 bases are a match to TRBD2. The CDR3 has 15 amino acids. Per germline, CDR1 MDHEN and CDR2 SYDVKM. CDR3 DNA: TGTGCCAGCAGTTTAATGGGACTAGCATCCTACAAGCAGTACTTC. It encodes CASSLMGLASYKQYF.

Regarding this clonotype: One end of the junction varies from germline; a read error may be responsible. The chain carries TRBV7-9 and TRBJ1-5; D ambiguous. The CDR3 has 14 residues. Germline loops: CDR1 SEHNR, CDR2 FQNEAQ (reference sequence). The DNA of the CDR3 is TGTGCCAGCAGCTTAGAGGCGGAGAATCAGCCCCAGCATTTC. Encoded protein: CASSLEAENQPQHF.

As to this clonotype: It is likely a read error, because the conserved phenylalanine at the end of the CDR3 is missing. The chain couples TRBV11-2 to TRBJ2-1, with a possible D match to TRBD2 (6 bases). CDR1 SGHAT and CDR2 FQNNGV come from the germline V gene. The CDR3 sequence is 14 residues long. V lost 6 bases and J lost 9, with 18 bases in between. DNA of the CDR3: TGTGCCAGCAGTTCAGCGGGTCCTGGGACTGAGCAGTTCATC. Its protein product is CASSSAGPGTEQFI.

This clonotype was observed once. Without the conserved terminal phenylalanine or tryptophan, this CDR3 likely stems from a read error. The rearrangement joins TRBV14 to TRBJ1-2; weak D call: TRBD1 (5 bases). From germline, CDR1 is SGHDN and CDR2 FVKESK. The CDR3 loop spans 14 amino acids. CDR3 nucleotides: TGTGCCAGGAGCCAAGTCGGGGGTGACTATGGCTACACCTTA. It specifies CARSQVGGDYGYTL.

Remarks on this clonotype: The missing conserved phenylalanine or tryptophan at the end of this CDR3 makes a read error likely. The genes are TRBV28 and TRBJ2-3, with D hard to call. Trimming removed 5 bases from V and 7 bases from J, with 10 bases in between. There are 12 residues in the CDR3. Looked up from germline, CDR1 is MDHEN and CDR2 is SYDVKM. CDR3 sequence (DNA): TGTGCCAGCAGTCCCCTTATGCATACGCAGTATGTT. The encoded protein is CASSPLMHTQYV.

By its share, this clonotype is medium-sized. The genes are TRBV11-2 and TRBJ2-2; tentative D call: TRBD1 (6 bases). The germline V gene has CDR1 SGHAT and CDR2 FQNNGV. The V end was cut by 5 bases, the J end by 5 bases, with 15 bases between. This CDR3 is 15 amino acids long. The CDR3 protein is CASSPERTGTGELFF. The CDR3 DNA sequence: TGTGCCAGCAGCCCCGAGAGAACAGGGACCGGGGAGCTGTTTTTT.

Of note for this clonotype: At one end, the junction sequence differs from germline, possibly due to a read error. CDR3 sequence (DNA): TGTGCAAGCAGCCAAGATATAGCGGGAGGGCCAGATGCGCAGTATTTT. Translated: CASSQDIAGGPDAQYF. The chain uses TRBV4-2 and TRBJ2-3, with 11 nucleotides matching TRBD2. The CDR3 extends over 16 amino acids. CDR1 and CDR2 (germline): LGHNA, YNFKEQ.

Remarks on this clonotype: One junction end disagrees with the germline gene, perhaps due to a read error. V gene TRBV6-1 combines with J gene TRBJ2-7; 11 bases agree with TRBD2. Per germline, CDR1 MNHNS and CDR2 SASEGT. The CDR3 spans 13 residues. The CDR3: CANSTSGRYEQYF. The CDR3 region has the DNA TGTGCCAACAGTACTAGCGGGAGATATGAGCAGTACTTC.

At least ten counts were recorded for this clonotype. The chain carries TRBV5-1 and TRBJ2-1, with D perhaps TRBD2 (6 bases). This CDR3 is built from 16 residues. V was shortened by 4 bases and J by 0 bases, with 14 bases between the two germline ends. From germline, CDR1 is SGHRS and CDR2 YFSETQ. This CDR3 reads CASSRDLRSSYNEQFF. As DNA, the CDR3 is TGCGCCAGCAGCCGGGACTTGCGGTCCTCCTACAATGAGCAGTTCTTC.

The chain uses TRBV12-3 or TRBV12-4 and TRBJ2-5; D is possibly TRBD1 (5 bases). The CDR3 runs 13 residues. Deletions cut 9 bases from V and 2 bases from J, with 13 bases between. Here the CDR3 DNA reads TGTGCCAGGAGCTGGACATGTCAAGAGACCCAGTACTTC. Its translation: CARSWTCQETQYF.

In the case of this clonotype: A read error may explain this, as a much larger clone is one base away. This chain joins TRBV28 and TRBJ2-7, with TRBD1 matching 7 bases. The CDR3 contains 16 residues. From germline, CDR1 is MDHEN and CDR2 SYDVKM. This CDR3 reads CVSSSTGAPSSYEQYF. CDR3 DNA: TGTGTCAGCAGTTCCACAGGGGCCCCTTCGTCCTACGAGCAGTACTTC.

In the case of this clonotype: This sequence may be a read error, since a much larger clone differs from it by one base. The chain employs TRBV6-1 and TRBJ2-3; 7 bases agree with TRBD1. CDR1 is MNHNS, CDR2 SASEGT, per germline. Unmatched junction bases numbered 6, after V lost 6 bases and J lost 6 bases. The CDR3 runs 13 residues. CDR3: CASSLIGGDTQYF. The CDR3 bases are TGTGCCAGCAGCTTGATAGGGGGCGATACGCAGTATTTT.

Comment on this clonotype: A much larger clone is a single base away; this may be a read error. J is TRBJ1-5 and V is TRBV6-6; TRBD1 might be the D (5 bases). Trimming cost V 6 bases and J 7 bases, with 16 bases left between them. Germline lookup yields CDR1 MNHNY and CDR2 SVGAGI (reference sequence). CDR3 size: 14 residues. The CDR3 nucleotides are TGTGCCAGCAGACTCGAGAGGGGAGGACAGCCCCAGCATTTT. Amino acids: CASRLERGGQPQHF.